This TCR beta chain appears in the sequencing data of a study of OX40 agonist ivuxolimab in advanced cancers. Overall study: In this cohort, patients received ivuxolimab, an agonistic anti-OX40 (CD134) antibody. Under the entry rules, prior anti-PD-1, anti-PD-L1 or anti-CTLA-4 therapy was allowed, and 40% had some. Study-wide findings and caveats: No antigen was identified for the clonally expanded peripheral T cells.

About this clone: The antigen is unknown.

Germline V gives CDR1 MGHRA, CDR2 YSYEKL. The CDR3 spans 15 residues. Trimming at V came to 5 bases and at J to 2 bases, leaving 8 bases not matched to a gene. The assay was immunoSEQ multiplex PCR, and TCRdb's table has in-frame clones only and misses some. Of around 60,000 clones in the sample, approximately 88% were seen once. The chain uses TRBV4-1 and TRBJ1-2, with TRBD1 matching 7 bases. Sequences were derived from CD4+ or CD8+ T cells sorted from blood, sampled in a trial of the OX40 agonist ivuxolimab. The TCR comes from an adult with an advanced solid tumor such as melanoma, head and neck, liver or kidney cancer. This chain's CDR3 is CASSSRTGVNYGYTF. The DNA of the CDR3 is TGCGCCAGCAGCTCCCGGACAGGCGTCAACTATGGCTACACCTTC.